Reported below is one TCR beta chain. Its antigen target is currently unknown. One base away there is no much larger clone; base qualities are not given. The sample comes from a study of regulatory T cells in long-lasting Graves disease (dated by TCRdb to the early 2020s). General notes on the study: Persistent Graves' disease was defined as persistently positive TSH receptor autoantibodies together with antithyroid drug treatment for over 5 years. Persistent Graves' disease patients were compared with newly diagnosed Graves' disease patients by peripheral blood TCR sequencing and RNA sequencing. The study was registered as a clinical trial and conducted in China. A total of 33 samples were covered by TCR sequencing, comprising some 13 persistent and approximately 20 newly diagnosed Graves' disease patients. Persistent Graves' disease patients in the clinical cohort had taken antithyroid drugs for roughly ten years on average.

This specimen's time point label, per the study, means: persistent/refractory GD, antithyroid drugs over 5 years with positive TRAb. For both TCR sequencing and RNA sequencing, RNA was extracted from PBMCs using TRIzol. Graves' disease was diagnosed according to American Thyroid Association guidelines. Patients were recruited from an endocrinology department in Xi'an, China. From each patient, around 9 milliliters of peripheral blood was collected into an EDTA anticoagulant tube. Ficoll Paque Plus density gradient separation was used to isolate PBMCs, and no further T cell sorting was performed. An Agilent 2100 Bioanalyzer and agarose gel were used to check RNA quality, and a NanoDrop 2000 was used to measure RNA concentration. Receptor libraries were prepared by multiplex PCR. Reads for this sample came from an Illumina HiSeq 4000. iRepertoire HTBI primers and Arm-PCR amplification of CDR3 regions were used to construct TCR beta libraries. Before sequencing, the PCR products went through gel purification. In the source study's methods: Across samples, some 62 TRBV and 15 or so TRBJ segments were identified and used for gene usage analysis of CDR3 amino acid clonotypes. COPE and FqMerger were used to merge filtered high-quality paired reads into contigs. Contigs were aligned with BLAST to IMGT TRBV, TRBD and TRBJ reference genes, and CDR3 was defined per IMGT. Clonotypes above 0.1% frequency were classified as highly expanded clones. Repertoire diversity was measured by Shannon entropy, and V-J evenness by the Gini coefficient. A clonotype found in more than one individual was treated as public. TCRdb handled the public reads itself, with Q25 trimming in fastp and clone calling in MiXCR, and kept productive beta chains. Every entry covers one CDR3 protein and lists the most common genes and DNA from its rows. The V and J calls here are based on TCRdb, not the publication. This sample has more than 350,000 distinct CDR3 sequences in its table, and around 20% of those were observed once. The ten largest clonotypes hold roughly an eighth of the sample.

From the cysteine through the phenylalanine, the CDR3 covers 11 amino acids. The CDR3 DNA has 33 bases and is translated from base 1. CDR1 and CDR2, looked up from the germline V gene, are SQVTM and ANQGSEA. Between the V and J ends, shortened by 4 bases and 5 bases respectively, the junction contains 8 bases. Study-wide conclusions, independent of this receptor: As a limitation, the authors acknowledged that the small sample size may reduce accuracy. Lower TCR Shannon entropy and fewer highly expanded clones were observed in persistent Graves' disease patients than in newly diagnosed patients, which suggested clonal expansion. Peripheral blood alone was examined, since thyroid tissue, which constituted the primary lesion, could not be accessed. Only the TCR beta chain was sequenced and analyzed. Persistent patients shared more public clonotypes among themselves (under 3,000) than newly diagnosed patients did (roughly 920). Persistent disease showed preferential use of TRBV28, TRBJ1-2 and TRBJ2-5, whereas newly diagnosed disease favored TRBV20-1 and TRBJ2-1.

The sample in question was peripheral blood mononuclear cells (PBMCs), obtained when the disease was refractory, from a patient treated with antithyroid drugs. The V and J segments used are TRBV29-1 and TRBJ1-1, with no D gene named confidently. This clonotype was obtained from a female donor with Graves disease. The DNA sequence is given as TGCAGCGTTGGAGGCGGGACTGAAGCTTTCTTT. It translates as CSVGGGTEAFF.